The sample holds many counts of the clone carrying this T cell receptor (beta chain). Its antigen is not identified. These data come from a study of breast tumors, draining lymph nodes, adjacent tissues. Study-wide findings and caveats: Compared with lymph nodes, tumors were less diverse; compared with nontumor tissue, more. Luminal-like breast cancer showed significantly higher tumor–nontumor repertoire similarity than basal-like. Most tumor T cells seemingly derive from lymph node, then expand in tumor.

The CDR3 loop spans 15 amino acids. V lost 6 bases, J lost 5 bases, and 7 bases stayed unmatched. Germline-derived CDR1 and CDR2 are SEHNR and FQNEAQ (reference sequence). Breast cancer patients provided tissue from their axillary draining lymph nodes. TCRdb independently ran MiXCR on the multiplex PCR reads; one entry per CDR3 protein. The sample lists approximately 300,000 distinct CDR3 sequences; over 25% were seen once. This sequence joins TRBV7-9 and TRBJ1-4; TRBD1 agrees at 9 bases. The sequenced material came from axillary lymph node tissue. This TCR came from a female donor with breast cancer. Some clones in this sample may be carry-over from other donors' samples. The CDR3 DNA is TGTGCCAGCAGTCGCACAGGGGGCTTGAATGAAAAACTGTTTTTT. Translating gives CASSRTGGLNEKLFF.